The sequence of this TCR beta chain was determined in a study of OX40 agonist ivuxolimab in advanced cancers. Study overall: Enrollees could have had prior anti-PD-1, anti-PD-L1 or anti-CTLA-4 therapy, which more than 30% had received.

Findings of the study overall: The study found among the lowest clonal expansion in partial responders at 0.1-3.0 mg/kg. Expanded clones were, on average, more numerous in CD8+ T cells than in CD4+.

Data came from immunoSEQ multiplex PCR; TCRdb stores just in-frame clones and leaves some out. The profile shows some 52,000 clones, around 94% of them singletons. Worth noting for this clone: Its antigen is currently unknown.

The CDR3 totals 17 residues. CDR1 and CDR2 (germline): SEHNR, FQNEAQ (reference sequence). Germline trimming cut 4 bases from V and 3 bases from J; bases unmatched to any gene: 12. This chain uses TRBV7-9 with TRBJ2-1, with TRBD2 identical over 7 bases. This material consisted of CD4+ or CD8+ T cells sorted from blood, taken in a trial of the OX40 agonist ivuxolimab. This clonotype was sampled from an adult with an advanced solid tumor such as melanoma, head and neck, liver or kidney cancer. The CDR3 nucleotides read TGTGCCAGCAGCTCCAAAGAGCGGGGATCCTACTACAATGAGCAGTTCTTC. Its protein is CASSSKERGSYYNEQFF.